This is a list of T cell receptor beta chains from one sample in a study of technical replicates of blood from a handful of donors. Repertoires were generated with immunoSEQ multiplex PCR, while TCRdb's copy carries only in-frame clones and drops some. The table lists some 87,000 clones, less than 98% of them singletons. Material: T cells isolated from PBMCs. Source of these receptors: a human donor in good health. CDR3s include the opening cysteine and the closing phenylalanine or tryptophan. The order of the fields is D gene, J gene, V gene, clone size, CDR3 protein, CDR3 DNA. D genes are given only for firm matches. Clone size, where shown, is once, few, many, or a class for clones that have expanded.

d_gene: TRBD1
j_gene: TRBJ1-2
v_gene: TRBV4-1
abundance: -
CDR3aa: CASSQAGGAGYGYTF
CDR3nt: TGCGCCAGCAGCCAAGCAGGGGGCGCTGGCTATGGCTACACCTTC

d_gene: TRBD1
j_gene: TRBJ1-5
v_gene: TRBV28
abundance: once
CDR3aa: CASSFRTGYQPQHF
CDR3nt: TGTGCCAGCAGTTTCAGGACAGGCTATCAGCCCCAGCATTTT

d_gene: -
j_gene: TRBJ2-7
v_gene: TRBV5-1
abundance: once
CDR3aa: CASSLGQPGYEQYF
CDR3nt: TGCGCCAGCAGCTTGGGGCAGCCGGGCTACGAGCAGTACTTC

d_gene: -
j_gene: TRBJ2-1
v_gene: TRBV15
abundance: -
CDR3aa: CATSIADSSYNEQFF
CDR3nt: TGTGCCACCAGTATTGCCGACAGCTCCTACAATGAGCAGTTCTTC

d_gene: -
j_gene: TRBJ2-7
v_gene: TRBV4-1
abundance: -
CDR3aa: CASSQARRDSYEQYF
CDR3nt: TGCGCCAGCAGCCAAGCCCGGCGGGACTCCTACGAGCAGTACTTC

d_gene: TRBD2
j_gene: TRBJ2-1
v_gene: TRBV27
abundance: -
CDR3aa: CASSFGRGGLYNEQFF
CDR3nt: TGTGCCAGCAGTTTCGGGCGGGGGGGCCTCTACAATGAGCAGTTCTTC

d_gene: TRBD2
j_gene: TRBJ2-1
v_gene: TRBV7-9
abundance: -
CDR3aa: CASSPRPSGGAAYNEQFF
CDR3nt: TGTGCCAGCAGCCCAAGGCCTAGCGGGGGGGCCGCCTACAATGAGCAGTTCTTC

d_gene: -
j_gene: TRBJ1-5
v_gene: TRBV2
abundance: -
CDR3aa: CASSTESNQPQHF
CDR3nt: TGTGCCAGCTCGACAGAATCTAATCAGCCCCAGCATTTT

d_gene: -
j_gene: TRBJ1-1
v_gene: TRBV29-1
abundance: once
CDR3aa: CSVNREGNTEAFF
CDR3nt: TGCAGCGTGAACAGGGAGGGCAACACTGAAGCTTTCTTT

d_gene: TRBD1
j_gene: TRBJ1-1
v_gene: TRBV6-1
abundance: -
CDR3aa: CASGRGMNTEAFF
CDR3nt: TGTGCCAGCGGCAGGGGGATGAACACTGAAGCTTTCTTT

d_gene: -
j_gene: TRBJ1-1
v_gene: TRBV7-9
abundance: once
CDR3aa: CASSVQGMNTEAFF
CDR3nt: TGTGCCAGCAGCGTTCAGGGGATGAACACTGAAGCTTTCTTT

d_gene: -
j_gene: TRBJ1-2
v_gene: TRBV28
abundance: -
CDR3aa: CASSGGGQRPYGYTF
CDR3nt: TGTGCCAGCAGTGGAGGAGGGCAGAGGCCCTATGGCTACACCTTC

d_gene: TRBD1
j_gene: TRBJ1-4
v_gene: TRBV15
abundance: -
CDR3aa: CATSSHAITGTGTGYGEKLFF
CDR3nt: TGTGCCACCAGCAGCCACGCGATTACCGGGACAGGGACTGGTTATGGGGAAAAACTGTTTTTT

d_gene: -
j_gene: TRBJ2-1
v_gene: TRBV10-3
abundance: -
CDR3aa: CAISGGYTSYNEQFF
CDR3nt: TGTGCCATCAGCGGAGGGTACACTTCCTACAATGAGCAGTTCTTC

d_gene: TRBD2
j_gene: TRBJ2-3
v_gene: TRBV2
abundance: -
CDR3aa: CASSRRAGEGTDTQYF
CDR3nt: TGTGCCAGCAGTCGACGGGCGGGGGAGGGCACAGATACGCAGTATTTT

d_gene: -
j_gene: TRBJ2-7
v_gene: TRBV2
abundance: -
CDR3aa: CASSEQALDSEQYF
CDR3nt: TGTGCCAGCAGTGAACAGGCCCTGGATTCCGAGCAGTACTTC

d_gene: TRBD1
j_gene: TRBJ2-7
v_gene: TRBV7-9
abundance: once
CDR3aa: CASSLAGQSYEQYF
CDR3nt: TGTGCCAGCAGCTTAGCGGGACAGTCCTACGAGCAGTACTTC

d_gene: -
j_gene: TRBJ2-7
v_gene: TRBV27
abundance: -
CDR3aa: CASSSAAPAGLNYEQYF
CDR3nt: TGTGCCAGCAGTTCAGCCGCGCCGGCGGGGCTAAACTACGAGCAGTACTTC

d_gene: -
j_gene: TRBJ1-5
v_gene: TRBV19
abundance: -
CDR3aa: CASSGQIYSNQPQHF
CDR3nt: TGTGCCAGTTCTGGACAGATATATAGCAATCAGCCCCAGCATTTT

d_gene: -
j_gene: TRBJ1-1
v_gene: TRBV5-1
abundance: -
CDR3aa: CASSLDRNTEAFF
CDR3nt: TGCGCCAGCAGCTTGGACAGAAACACTGAAGCTTTCTTT

d_gene: TRBD2
j_gene: TRBJ2-7
v_gene: TRBV28
abundance: -
CDR3aa: CASSPLGGGAIYEQYF
CDR3nt: TGTGCCAGCAGCCCGTTGGGGGGAGGGGCAATCTACGAGCAGTACTTC

d_gene: -
j_gene: TRBJ1-1
v_gene: TRBV7-6
abundance: -
CDR3aa: CATRSPRARRLNTEAFF
CDR3nt: TGTGCCACCCGATCTCCCAGGGCCCGTCGGTTGAACACTGAAGCTTTCTTT

d_gene: TRBD1
j_gene: TRBJ2-7
v_gene: TRBV6-5
abundance: -
CDR3aa: CASSAGQGYGEQYF
CDR3nt: TGTGCCAGCAGTGCGGGACAGGGATATGGCGAGCAGTACTTC

d_gene: -
j_gene: TRBJ2-7
v_gene: TRBV5-5
abundance: once
CDR3aa: CASSFFGYYEQYF
CDR3nt: TGTGCCAGCAGCTTCTTCGGGTATTACGAGCAGTACTTC

d_gene: TRBD2
j_gene: TRBJ2-7
v_gene: TRBV11-2
abundance: -
CDR3aa: CASSLAGESPYEQYF
CDR3nt: TGTGCCAGCAGCCTAGCGGGAGAAAGTCCGTACGAGCAGTACTTC

d_gene: TRBD2
j_gene: TRBJ2-1
v_gene: TRBV5-1
abundance: -
CDR3aa: CASSLEGSGGAYNEQFF
CDR3nt: TGCGCCAGCAGCTTGGAGGGTAGCGGGGGGGCCTACAATGAGCAGTTCTTC

d_gene: -
j_gene: TRBJ1-4
v_gene: TRBV29-1
abundance: -
CDR3aa: CSAQSPFDEKLFF
CDR3nt: TGCAGCGCTCAGTCCCCATTCGATGAAAAACTGTTTTTT

d_gene: -
j_gene: TRBJ2-1
v_gene: TRBV6-4
abundance: -
CDR3aa: CASRSTYGGEQFF
CDR3nt: TGTGCCAGCAGATCTACTTACGGCGGTGAGCAGTTCTTC

d_gene: -
j_gene: TRBJ2-7
v_gene: TRBV14
abundance: -
CDR3aa: CASSQDVGTFSYEQYF
CDR3nt: TGTGCCAGCAGCCAAGACGTAGGGACTTTCTCCTACGAGCAGTACTTC

d_gene: -
j_gene: TRBJ1-4
v_gene: TRBV7-8
abundance: -
CDR3aa: CASSLRALNEKLFF
CDR3nt: TGTGCCAGCAGCTTGAGAGCCCTTAATGAAAAACTGTTTTTT

d_gene: -
j_gene: TRBJ2-3
v_gene: TRBV7-9
abundance: -
CDR3aa: CASSSAILATDTQYF
CDR3nt: TGTGCCAGCAGCTCGGCTATTTTAGCGACAGATACGCAGTATTTT

d_gene: TRBD2
j_gene: TRBJ2-2
v_gene: TRBV19
abundance: -
CDR3aa: CATLAGSGELFF
CDR3nt: TGTGCCACCCTAGCGGGCAGCGGGGAGCTGTTTTTT

d_gene: TRBD2
j_gene: TRBJ2-3
v_gene: TRBV18
abundance: -
CDR3aa: CASSPTSGEDTQYF
CDR3nt: TGTGCCAGCTCACCGACTAGCGGGGAGGATACGCAGTATTTT

d_gene: -
j_gene: TRBJ1-2
v_gene: TRBV7-9
abundance: -
CDR3aa: CASSLYGQGGYGYTF
CDR3nt: TGTGCCAGCAGCTTGTATGGGCAGGGCGGTTATGGCTACACCTTC

d_gene: TRBD1
j_gene: TRBJ2-7
v_gene: TRBV2
abundance: -
CDR3aa: CASRETRDSSYEQYF
CDR3nt: TGTGCCAGCAGAGAGACGAGGGACAGCTCCTACGAGCAGTACTTC

d_gene: -
j_gene: TRBJ2-4
v_gene: TRBV2
abundance: -
CDR3aa: CASSEAPAGIQYF
CDR3nt: TGTGCCAGCAGTGAAGCGCCCGCGGGAATTCAGTACTTC

d_gene: -
j_gene: TRBJ1-5
v_gene: TRBV4-1
abundance: once
CDR3aa: CASSRVDRRLSEAQPQHF
CDR3nt: TGCGCCAGCAGCCGGGTGGATCGTAGGCTAAGTGAGGCACAGCCCCAGCATTTT

d_gene: -
j_gene: TRBJ1-1
v_gene: TRBV7-9
abundance: once
CDR3aa: CASSFPRNTEAFF
CDR3nt: TGTGCCAGCAGCTTCCCCAGAAACACTGAAGCTTTCTTT

d_gene: -
j_gene: TRBJ2-2
v_gene: TRBV4-1
abundance: -
CDR3aa: CASSLRGGNTGELFF
CDR3nt: TGCGCCAGCAGCCTCCGGGGTGGGAACACCGGGGAGCTGTTTTTT

d_gene: TRBD1
j_gene: TRBJ1-1
v_gene: TRBV19
abundance: -
CDR3aa: CASSIGVGQGALMNTEAFF
CDR3nt: TGTGCCAGTAGTATAGGGGTGGGGCAGGGGGCTTTAATGAACACTGAAGCTTTCTTT

d_gene: TRBD1
j_gene: TRBJ1-2
v_gene: TRBV29-1
abundance: once
CDR3aa: CSVVGGWDYGYTF
CDR3nt: TGCAGCGTTGTAGGGGGCTGGGACTATGGCTACACCTTC

d_gene: TRBD2
j_gene: TRBJ2-5
v_gene: TRBV11-2
abundance: -
CDR3aa: CASSSRASGKEETQYF
CDR3nt: TGTGCCAGCAGCTCGAGGGCTAGCGGAAAAGAAGAGACCCAGTACTTC

d_gene: -
j_gene: TRBJ1-2
v_gene: TRBV7-2
abundance: -
CDR3aa: CASSLPPRNNYGYTF
CDR3nt: TGTGCCAGCAGCTTACCCCCCAGGAATAACTATGGCTACACCTTC

d_gene: -
j_gene: TRBJ2-5
v_gene: TRBV18
abundance: -
CDR3aa: CASSPNGGWETQYF
CDR3nt: TGTGCCAGCTCACCAAATGGGGGCTGGGAGACCCAGTACTTC

d_gene: -
j_gene: TRBJ1-2
v_gene: TRBV10-1
abundance: -
CDR3aa: CASRGWGRYGYTF
CDR3nt: TGCGCCAGCAGGGGGTGGGGGAGGTACGGCTACACCTTC

d_gene: TRBD1
j_gene: TRBJ2-6
v_gene: TRBV5-1
abundance: once
CDR3aa: CASSPRTGSAYSGANVLTF
CDR3nt: TGCGCCAGCAGCCCGAGGACAGGGTCGGCATACTCTGGGGCCAACGTCCTGACTTTC

d_gene: TRBD1
j_gene: TRBJ1-1
v_gene: TRBV10-3
abundance: -
CDR3aa: CASLPGQGNTEAFF
CDR3nt: TGTGCCTCTTTACCGGGACAGGGTAACACTGAAGCTTTCTTT

d_gene: -
j_gene: TRBJ2-2
v_gene: TRBV30
abundance: -
CDR3aa: CAWRVFSELFF
CDR3nt: TGTGCCTGGAGGGTTTTTAGTGAGCTGTTTTTT

d_gene: TRBD2
j_gene: TRBJ2-2
v_gene: TRBV7-2
abundance: -
CDR3aa: CASRVTSAGELFF
CDR3nt: TGTGCCAGCCGCGTAACTAGCGCTGGGGAGCTGTTTTTT